The clone carrying this T cell receptor (beta chain) was picked up one time. Its antigen is as yet unknown. V was pared by 1 base and J by 2 bases, with 6 bases between. The germline V gene encodes CDR1 MNHEY and CDR2 SVGAGI. The CDR3 totals 14 residues. The sample is drawn from a study of identifying expanded T cells in peripheral blood. Study outcomes and limitations: Differentially abundant clones: about 1.2 between replicates, 15 to 17 at two to three weeks, less than 20 at four. Two-week clone count variance significantly increased as total template count grew.

Sequencing was performed with immunoSEQ multiplex PCR; in TCRdb, only in-frame clones are kept and a portion is missing. The sample consists of some 78,000 clones, about 88% of them appearing once. The source material was blood. This clonotype was sampled from a person aged 18 to 75 in good health. This rearrangement joins TRBV6-5 to TRBJ1-5; no clear D gene. Here the CDR3 reads CASSYWQGNQPQHF. CDR3 coding DNA: TGTGCCAGCAGTTACTGGCAGGGCAATCAGCCCCAGCATTTT.